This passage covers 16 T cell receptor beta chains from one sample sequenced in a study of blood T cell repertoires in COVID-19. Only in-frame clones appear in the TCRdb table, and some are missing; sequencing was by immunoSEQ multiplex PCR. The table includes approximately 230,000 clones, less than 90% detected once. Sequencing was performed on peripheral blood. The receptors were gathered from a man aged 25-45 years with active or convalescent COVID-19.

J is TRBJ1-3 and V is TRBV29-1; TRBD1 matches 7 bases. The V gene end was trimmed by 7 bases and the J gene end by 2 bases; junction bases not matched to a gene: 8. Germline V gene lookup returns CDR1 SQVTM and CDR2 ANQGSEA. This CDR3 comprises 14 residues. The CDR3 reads CSAQLTGPGNTIYF. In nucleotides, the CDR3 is TGCAGCGCCCAACTGACAGGGCCTGGAAACACCATATATTTT.

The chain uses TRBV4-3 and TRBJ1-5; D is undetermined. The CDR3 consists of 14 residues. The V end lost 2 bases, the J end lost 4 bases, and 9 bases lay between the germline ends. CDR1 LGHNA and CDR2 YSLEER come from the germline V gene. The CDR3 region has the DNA TGCGCCAGCAGCCAAAATCTACAGAATCAGCCCCAGCATTTT. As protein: CASSQNLQNQPQHF.

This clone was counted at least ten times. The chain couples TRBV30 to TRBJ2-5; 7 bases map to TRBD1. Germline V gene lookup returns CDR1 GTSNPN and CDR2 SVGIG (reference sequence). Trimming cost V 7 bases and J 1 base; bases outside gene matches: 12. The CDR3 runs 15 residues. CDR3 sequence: CASQGVNTTQETQYF. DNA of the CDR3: TGTGCCTCCCAGGGGGTGAATACCACCCAAGAGACCCAGTACTTC.

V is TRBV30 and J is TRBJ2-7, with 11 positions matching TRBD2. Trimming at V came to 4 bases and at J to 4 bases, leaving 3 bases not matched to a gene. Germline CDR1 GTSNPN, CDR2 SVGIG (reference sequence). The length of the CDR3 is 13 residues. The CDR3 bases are TGTGCCTGGACAACTAGCGGGAGTTACGAGCAGTACTTC. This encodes CAWTTSGSYEQYF. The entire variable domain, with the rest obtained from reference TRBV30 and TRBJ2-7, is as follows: SQTIHQWPATLVQPVGSPLSLECTVEGTSNPNLYWYRQAAGRGLQLLFYSVGIGQISSEVPQNLSASRPQDRQFILSSKKLLLSDSGFYLCAWTTSGSYEQYFGPGTRLTVT.

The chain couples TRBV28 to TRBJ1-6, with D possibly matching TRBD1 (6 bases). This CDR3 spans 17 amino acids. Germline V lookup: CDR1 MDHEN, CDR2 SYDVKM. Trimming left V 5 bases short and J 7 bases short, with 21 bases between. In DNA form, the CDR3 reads TGTGCCAGCAGTCCCGGGGGGCAGGGGCGTAGGAATTCACCCCTCCACTTT. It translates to CASSPGGQGRRNSPLHF.

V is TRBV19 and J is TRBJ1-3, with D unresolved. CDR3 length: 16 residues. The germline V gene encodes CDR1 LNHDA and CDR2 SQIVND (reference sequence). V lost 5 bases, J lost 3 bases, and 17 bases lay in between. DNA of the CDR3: TGTGCCAGTAGTTTGCGTTTTCTCCTCGGTGGAAACACCATATATTTT. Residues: CASSLRFLLGGNTIYF.

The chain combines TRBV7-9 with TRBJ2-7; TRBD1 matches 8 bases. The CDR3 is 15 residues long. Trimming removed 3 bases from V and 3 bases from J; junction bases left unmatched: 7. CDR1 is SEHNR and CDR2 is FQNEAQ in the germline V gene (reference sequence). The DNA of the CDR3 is TGTGCCAGCAGCTTTCACAGGGGGGTGGGCTACGAGCAGTACTTC. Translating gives CASSFHRGVGYEQYF.

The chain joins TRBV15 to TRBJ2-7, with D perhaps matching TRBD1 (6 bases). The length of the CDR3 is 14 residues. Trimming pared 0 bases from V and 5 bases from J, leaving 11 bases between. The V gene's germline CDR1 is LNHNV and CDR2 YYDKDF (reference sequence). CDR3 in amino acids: CATSRDLGGNEQYF. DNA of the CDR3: TGTGCCACCAGCAGAGATCTTGGGGGCAACGAGCAGTACTTC.

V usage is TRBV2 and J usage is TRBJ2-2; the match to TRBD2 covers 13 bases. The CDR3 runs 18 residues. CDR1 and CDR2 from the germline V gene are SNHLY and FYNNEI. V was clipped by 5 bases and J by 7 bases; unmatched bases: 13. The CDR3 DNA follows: TGTGCCAGCAGTTACACCGGGACTAGCGGGACGGGAGGCGGGGAGCTGTTTTTT. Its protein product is CASSYTGTSGTGGGELFF.

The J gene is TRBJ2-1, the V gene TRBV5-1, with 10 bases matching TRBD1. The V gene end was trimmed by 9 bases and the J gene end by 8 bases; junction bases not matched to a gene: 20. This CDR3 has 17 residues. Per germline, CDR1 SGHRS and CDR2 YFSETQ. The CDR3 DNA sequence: TGCGCCACCCGCCTGGGACAGGGGCCCCGGGGGGGCCATGAGCAGTTCTTC. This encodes CATRLGQGPRGGHEQFF.

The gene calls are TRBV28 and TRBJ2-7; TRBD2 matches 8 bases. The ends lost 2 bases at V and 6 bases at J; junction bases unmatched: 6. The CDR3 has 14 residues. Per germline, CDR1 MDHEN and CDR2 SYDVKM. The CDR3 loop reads CASSLTGGLGEQYF. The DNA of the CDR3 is TGTGCCAGCAGTTTAACGGGGGGACTAGGCGAGCAGTACTTC.

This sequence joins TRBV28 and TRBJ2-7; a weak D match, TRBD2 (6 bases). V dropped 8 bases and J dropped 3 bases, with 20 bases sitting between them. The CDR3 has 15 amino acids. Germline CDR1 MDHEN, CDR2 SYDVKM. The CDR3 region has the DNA TGTGCCAGCCGGGACTCTGGGGTTGCTCTCTACGAGCAGTACTTC. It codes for CASRDSGVALYEQYF.

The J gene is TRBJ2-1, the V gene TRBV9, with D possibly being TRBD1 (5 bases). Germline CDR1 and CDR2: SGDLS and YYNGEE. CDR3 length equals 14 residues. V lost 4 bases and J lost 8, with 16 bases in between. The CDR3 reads CASSPFPGLDEQFF. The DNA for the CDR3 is TGTGCCAGCAGCCCCTTCCCAGGGTTGGATGAGCAGTTCTTC.

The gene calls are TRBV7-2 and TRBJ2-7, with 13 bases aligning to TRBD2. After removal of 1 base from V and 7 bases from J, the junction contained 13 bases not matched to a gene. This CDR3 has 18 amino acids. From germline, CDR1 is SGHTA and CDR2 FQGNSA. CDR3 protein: CASSLDLGGLAGMREQYF. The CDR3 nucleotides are TGTGCCAGCAGCTTAGACCTAGGGGGACTAGCGGGAATGCGAGAGCAGTACTTC.

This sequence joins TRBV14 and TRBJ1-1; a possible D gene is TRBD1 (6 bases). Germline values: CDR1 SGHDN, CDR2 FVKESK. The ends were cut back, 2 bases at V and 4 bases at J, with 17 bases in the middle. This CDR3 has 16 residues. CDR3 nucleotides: TGTGCCAGCAGCCAACCGCCGCGGGGGCTTGGCACTGAAGCTTTCTTT. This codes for CASSQPPRGLGTEAFF.

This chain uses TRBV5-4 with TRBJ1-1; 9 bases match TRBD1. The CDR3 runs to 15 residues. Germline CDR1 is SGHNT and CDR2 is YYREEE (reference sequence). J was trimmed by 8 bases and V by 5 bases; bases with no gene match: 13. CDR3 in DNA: TGTGCCAGCAGGGCTCGACAGGGGGACGTTTCGGAAGCTTTCTTT. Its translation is CASRARQGDVSEAFF.